The 17 T cell receptor beta chains presented below share a single source sample, sequenced in a study of T cell responses to AZD1222 COVID-19 vaccine. The method was immunoSEQ multiplex PCR; TCRdb's version includes in-frame clones alone and lacks a portion of them. The table lists over 130,000 clones, about 93% of them singletons. Sequencing was performed on peripheral blood, taken 28 days after the second AZD1222 dose. Every receptor here comes from an adult who received the AZD1222 COVID-19 vaccine.

CDR3 protein: CASTLTVSHYGYTF. In nucleotides, the CDR3 is TGTGCCAGCACTCTCACAGTGAGTCACTATGGCTACACCTTC. The chain carries TRBV6-5 and TRBJ1-2; D not resolved. CDR1 MNHEY and CDR2 SVGAGI come from the germline V gene. The CDR3 is 14 residues long. V lost 7 bases and J 3 bases, leaving 15 bases between the germline ends.

The rearrangement joins TRBV19 to TRBJ2-7; the D gene is possibly TRBD2 (6 bases). Trimming took off 4 bases at V and 2 bases at J, with 15 bases between the two ends. The CDR3 runs 15 residues. Germline V gene sequence: CDR1 LNHDA, CDR2 SQIVND (reference sequence). The CDR3 DNA follows: TGTGCCAGTAGTACGCCCGGACGGACTACCTACGAGCAGTACTTC. Encoded protein: CASSTPGRTTYEQYF.

This clone was recorded once. The chain links TRBV2 to TRBJ1-2, with a possible D match to TRBD1 (5 bases). The V end lost 4 bases, the J end lost 7 bases, and 28 bases lay between the germline ends. This CDR3 contains 18 residues. CDR1 and CDR2 from the germline V gene are SNHLY and FYNNEI. CDR3 region: CASSGVGQGEPMLSGYTF. In DNA, the CDR3 is TGTGCCAGCAGTGGCGTTGGGCAGGGCGAACCGATGTTGAGTGGCTACACCTTC.

V and J are TRBV5-6 and TRBJ2-2; D uncertain. The CDR3 totals 15 residues. The germline CDR1 and CDR2 sequences are SGHDT and YYEEEE. V was shortened by 2 bases and J by 6 bases, with 14 bases between the two germline ends. The chain's CDR3 is CASSLGDRRAGELFF. CDR3 DNA: TGTGCCAGCAGCTTAGGAGACCGAAGGGCCGGGGAGCTGTTTTTT.

The chain recombines TRBV6-2 or TRBV6-3 with TRBJ2-7, with 9 bases matching TRBD1. After removal of 5 bases from V and 2 bases from J, the junction contained 13 bases not matched to a gene. CDR3 length: 17 residues. CDR1 and CDR2 (germline): MNHEY, SVGEGT. The CDR3 protein is CASSPFPGTGLTYEQYF. DNA of the CDR3: TGTGCCAGCAGTCCCTTTCCCGGGACAGGGTTGACCTACGAGCAGTACTTC.

The rearrangement uses TRBV9 and TRBJ2-2; 7 bases map to TRBD1. The CDR3 runs 13 residues. CDR1 SGDLS and CDR2 YYNGEE come from the germline V gene. With V trimmed by 4 bases and J by 3 bases, 0 bases remained unmatched. CDR3 residues: CASSTGDTGELFF. The CDR3 coding sequence is TGTGCCAGCAGCACAGGGGACACCGGGGAGCTGTTTTTT. The whole variable domain, filled in from reference TRBV9 and TRBJ2-2, reads DSGVTQTPKHLITATGQRVTLRCSPRSGDLSVYWYQQSLDQGLQFLIQYYNGEERAKGNILERFSAQQFPDLHSELNLSSLELGDSALYFCASSTGDTGELFFGEGSRLTVL.

The V gene is TRBV2, the J gene TRBJ2-5; D call uncertain. Trimming removed 0 bases from V and 7 bases from J, with 15 bases in between. CDR1 SNHLY and CDR2 FYNNEI come from the germline V gene. The CDR3 is made up of 15 amino acids. As DNA, the CDR3 is TGTGCCAGCAGTGAAGCTCCCCCTGGGTGGGGGACCCAGTACTTC. It is translated as CASSEAPPGWGTQYF.

The V gene is TRBV7-2, the J gene TRBJ2-7; 9 nucleotides line up with TRBD2. V lost 1 base and J lost 3; bases outside the gene matches: 7. The CDR3 runs 16 residues. The V gene's germline CDR1 is SGHTA and CDR2 FQGNSA. The CDR3: CASSLGSLAGYYEQYF. As DNA, the CDR3 is TGTGCCAGCAGCTTAGGATCCCTAGCGGGATACTACGAGCAGTACTTC.

The rearrangement joins TRBV10-3 to TRBJ1-1, with unresolved D. The CDR3 contains 14 residues. Germline-derived CDR1 and CDR2 are ENHRY and SYGVKD. V was pared by 3 bases and J by 0 bases, with 8 bases between. The CDR3 is CAISDPAVNTEAFF. The CDR3 DNA reads TGTGCCATCAGTGACCCGGCCGTGAACACTGAAGCTTTCTTT.

The rearrangement joins TRBV23-1 to TRBJ1-1; D is uncertain. TRBV23-1 falls under the ORF class, with uncertain function. V was shortened by 3 bases and J by 0 bases, with 11 bases between the two germline ends. This CDR3 spans 15 amino acids. The CDR3 coding sequence is TGCGCCAGCAGTCATCGGGTTTTGATGAACACTGAAGCTTTCTTT. Protein sequence: CASSHRVLMNTEAFF.

Here the CDR3 reads CATGSPGNQPQHF. The CDR3 DNA sequence: TGTGCCACCGGAAGCCCAGGCAATCAGCCCCAGCATTTT. V usage is TRBV19 and J usage is TRBJ1-5, with D uncertain. The CDR3 runs to 13 residues. CDR1 LNHDA and CDR2 SQIVND come from the germline V gene (reference sequence). V gave up 10 bases and J gave up 2 bases, with 12 bases separating them.

V is TRBV7-9 and J is TRBJ1-2; TRBD1 matches at 7 bases. Germline V gene sequence: CDR1 SEHNR, CDR2 FQNEAQ (reference sequence). J lost 7 bases, V lost 1 base, and 12 bases had no gene match. The CDR3 is 16 residues long. CDR3 amino acids: CASSLDLWTGTSGYTF. The DNA for the CDR3 is TGTGCCAGCAGCTTAGACTTGTGGACAGGAACCAGTGGCTACACCTTC.

J is TRBJ2-7 and V is TRBV2; D might be TRBD1 (8 bases). Germline CDR1 SNHLY, CDR2 FYNNEI. V lost 7 bases and J 9 bases, leaving 19 bases between the germline ends. CDR3 size: 13 residues. CDR3 sequence reads: CASIQRQGRGQYF. CDR3 nucleotides: TGTGCCAGCATCCAGCGACAGGGGAGGGGGCAGTACTTC. Drawing the rest from reference TRBV2 and TRBJ2-7, the complete variable domain is EPEVTQTPSHQVTQMGQEVILRCVPISNHLYFYWYRQILGQKVEFLVSFYNNEISEKSEIFDDQFSVERPDGSNFTLKIRSTKLEDSAMYFCASIQRQGRGQYFGPGTRLTVT.

This chain connects TRBV6-1 to TRBJ1-5; tentative D call: TRBD1 (5 bases). The germline CDR1 and CDR2 sequences are MNHNS and SASEGT. This CDR3 comprises 16 residues. V was trimmed by 0 bases and J by 4 bases, leaving 13 bases between them. Here the CDR3 reads CASSEAPWGRNQPQHF. The CDR3 DNA reads as TGTGCCAGCAGTGAAGCGCCGTGGGGCCGGAATCAGCCCCAGCATTTT.

V is TRBV9 and J is TRBJ1-5; a possible D gene is TRBD1 (6 bases). V lost 0 bases and J 5 bases, leaving 12 bases between the germline ends. The CDR3 contains 15 residues. From germline, CDR1 is SGDLS and CDR2 YYNGEE. The CDR3 DNA sequence: TGTGCCAGCAGCGTAGGGACAGACCTAGATCAGCCCCAGCATTTT. This gives the protein CASSVGTDLDQPQHF. The variable domain in full, with the rest retrieved from reference TRBV9 and TRBJ1-5, is DSGVTQTPKHLITATGQRVTLRCSPRSGDLSVYWYQQSLDQGLQFLIQYYNGEERAKGNILERFSAQQFPDLHSELNLSSLELGDSALYFCASSVGTDLDQPQHFGDGTRLSIL.

This clone came up once. The V and J genes are TRBV11-2 and TRBJ2-5, with TRBD2 matching 10 bases. Trimming took 5 bases from V and 2 from J; bases not matched to a gene: 8. From germline, CDR1 is SGHAT and CDR2 FQNNGV. The CDR3 totals 16 residues. This CDR3 reads CASSTHGLAVQETQYF. CDR3 coding DNA: TGTGCCAGCAGCACCCACGGACTAGCGGTTCAAGAGACCCAGTACTTC.

The chain employs TRBV7-9 and TRBJ2-7; 7 bases are a match to TRBD1. This CDR3 is 14 amino acids long. In germline, CDR1 is SEHNR, CDR2 FQNEAQ (reference sequence). The trim removed 1 base at V and 0 bases at J, leaving 0 bases unmatched. Written as DNA, the CDR3 is TGTGCCAGCAGCTTAGGGGACAGCTCCTACGAGCAGTACTTC. Its protein product is CASSLGDSSYEQYF.